A single T cell receptor (beta chain) is shown here with its context. What it recognizes is unknown. Vbeta (60) and Jbeta (13) primers were used in the PCR. Sequenced by immunoSEQ multiplex PCR; TCRdb stores in-frame clones only, minus some. This table holds 150,000 to 200,000 clones, approximately 79% found once. Germline CDR1 and CDR2: LNHNV and YYDKDF (reference sequence). This CDR3 region has 16 residues. V dropped 5 bases and J dropped 0; count of bases not matched to a gene: 4. This sample stems from a study of cytomegalovirus exposure and HLA in healthy donors. Whole-study findings and limits: Of the V segments, some could not be distinguished, including TRBV6-2 and TRBV6-3, and were excluded. Generally TCR sequences proved uncommon, though certain public TCRs appeared in numerous donors.

The chain combines TRBV15 with TRBJ2-6; 7 bases line up with TRBD1. The sequence came from a man aged 35 to 55 in good health and CMV-seronegative. Material for sequencing was PBMCs. CDR3 sequence reads: CATSARGTSGANVLTF. The DNA for the CDR3 is TGTGCCACCAGCGCCAGGGGGACCTCTGGGGCCAACGTCCTGACTTTC.